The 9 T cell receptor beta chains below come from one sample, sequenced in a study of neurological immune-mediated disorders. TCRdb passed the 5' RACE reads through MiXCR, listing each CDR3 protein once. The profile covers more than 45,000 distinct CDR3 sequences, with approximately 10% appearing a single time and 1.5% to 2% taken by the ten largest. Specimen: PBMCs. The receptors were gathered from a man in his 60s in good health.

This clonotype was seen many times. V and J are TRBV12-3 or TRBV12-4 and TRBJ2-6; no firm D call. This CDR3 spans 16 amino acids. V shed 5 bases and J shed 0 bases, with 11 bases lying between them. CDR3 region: CASSAPGLSGANVLTF. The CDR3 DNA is TGTGCCAGCAGTGCCCCCGGGCTCTCTGGGGCCAACGTCCTGACTTTC.

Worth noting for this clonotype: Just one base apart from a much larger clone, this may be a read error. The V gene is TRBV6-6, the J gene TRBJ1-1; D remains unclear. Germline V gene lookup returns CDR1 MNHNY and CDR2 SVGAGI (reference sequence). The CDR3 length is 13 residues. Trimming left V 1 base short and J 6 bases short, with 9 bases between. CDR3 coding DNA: TGTGCCAGCAGTTACTTCCTAAATGCTGAAGCTTTCTTT. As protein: CASSYFLNAEAFF.

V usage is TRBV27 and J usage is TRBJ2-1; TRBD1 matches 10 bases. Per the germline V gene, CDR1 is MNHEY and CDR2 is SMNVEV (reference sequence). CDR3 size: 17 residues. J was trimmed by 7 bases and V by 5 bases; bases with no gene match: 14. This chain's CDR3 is CASSPDRGKRYGNEQFF. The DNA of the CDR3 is TGTGCCAGCAGTCCGGACAGGGGGAAAAGGTATGGGAATGAGCAGTTCTTC.

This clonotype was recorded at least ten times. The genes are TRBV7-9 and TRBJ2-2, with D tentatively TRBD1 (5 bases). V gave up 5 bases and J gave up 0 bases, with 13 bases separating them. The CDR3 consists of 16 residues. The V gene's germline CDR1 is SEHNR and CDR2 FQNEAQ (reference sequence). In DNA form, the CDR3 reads TGTGCCAGCAGCAATCCGGACACTTCGAACACCGGGGAGCTGTTTTTT. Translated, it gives CASSNPDTSNTGELFF.

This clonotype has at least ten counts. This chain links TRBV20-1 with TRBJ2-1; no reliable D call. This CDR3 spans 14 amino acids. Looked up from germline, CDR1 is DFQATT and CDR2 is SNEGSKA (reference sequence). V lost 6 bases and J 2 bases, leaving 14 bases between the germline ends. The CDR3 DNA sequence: TGCAGTGCCCCGGGCAGGCCTACCTACAATGAGCAGTTCTTC. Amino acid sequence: CSAPGRPTYNEQFF.

The CDR3 sequence: CASSPQKEGYETQYF. The CDR3 nucleotides read TGCGCCAGCAGCCCCCAAAAGGAGGGTTACGAGACCCAGTACTTC. This chain uses TRBV4-3 with TRBJ2-5; a possible D gene is TRBD2 (6 bases). CDR3 length: 15 amino acids. The germline V and J ends were trimmed by 4 bases and 5 bases, with 17 bases remaining between them. Germline loops: CDR1 LGHNA, CDR2 YSLEER.

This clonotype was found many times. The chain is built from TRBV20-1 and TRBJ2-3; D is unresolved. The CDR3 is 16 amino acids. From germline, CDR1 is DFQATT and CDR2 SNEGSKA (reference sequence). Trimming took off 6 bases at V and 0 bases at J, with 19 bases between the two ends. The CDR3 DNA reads TGCAGTGCGAGAAAAGCCAGTGGACCTAGCACAGATACGCAGTATTTT. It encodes CSARKASGPSTDTQYF.

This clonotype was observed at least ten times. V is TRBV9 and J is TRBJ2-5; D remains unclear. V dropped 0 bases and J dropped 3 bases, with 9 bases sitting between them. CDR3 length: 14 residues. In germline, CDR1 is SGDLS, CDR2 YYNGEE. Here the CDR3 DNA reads TGTGCCAGCAGCGTAGAAATGGACGAAGAGACCCAGTACTTC. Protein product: CASSVEMDEETQYF.

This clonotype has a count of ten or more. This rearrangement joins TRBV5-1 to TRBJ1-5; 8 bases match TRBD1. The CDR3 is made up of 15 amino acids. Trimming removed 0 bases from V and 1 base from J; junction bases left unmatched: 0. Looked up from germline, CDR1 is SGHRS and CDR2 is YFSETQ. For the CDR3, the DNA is TGCGCCAGCAGCTTGGGGACAGGGAGCAATCAGCCCCAGCATTTT. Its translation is CASSLGTGSNQPQHF.